The 22 T cell receptor beta chains given below trace back to one sample, sequenced in a study of blood T cell repertoires in COVID-19. The table came from immunoSEQ multiplex PCR; TCRdb's copy has only in-frame clones and leaves some out. The data contain around 57,000 clones, about 87% of them singletons. The sample comprised peripheral blood. The receptors come from a human donor with active COVID-19. The donor label of this sample is uncertain.

The V call is TRBV10-3, the J call TRBJ1-5; possibly TRBD1 for D (5 bases). Germline-derived CDR1 and CDR2 are ENHRY and SYGVKD. Trimming left V 8 bases short and J 2 bases short, with 13 bases between. This CDR3 has 14 residues. The CDR3 nucleotides are TGTGCCATCGGGGGAGGGATAGGCAATCAGCCCCAGCATTTT. Its protein is CAIGGGIGNQPQHF.

The chain joins TRBV9 to TRBJ2-3, with TRBD2 matching over 16 bases. Germline V lookup: CDR1 SGDLS, CDR2 YYNGEE. This CDR3 is 18 amino acids long. The V gene end was trimmed by 0 bases and the J gene end by 5 bases; junction bases not matched to a gene: 6. The CDR3 region has the DNA TGTGCCAGCAGCGTAGTGGGACTAGCGGGAGGGCCAGAAGATACGCAGTATTTT. This sequence encodes CASSVVGLAGGPEDTQYF. Complete variable domain (other parts from reference TRBV9 and TRBJ2-3): DSGVTQTPKHLITATGQRVTLRCSPRSGDLSVYWYQQSLDQGLQFLIQYYNGEERAKGNILERFSAQQFPDLHSELNLSSLELGDSALYFCASSVVGLAGGPEDTQYFGPGTRLTVL.

The chain joins TRBV5-6 to TRBJ2-7, with 11 bases lining up with TRBD2. V shed 0 bases, J shed 5 bases, and the junction held 7 bases outside the gene matches. The CDR3 has 16 amino acids. CDR1 and CDR2 (germline): SGHDT, YYEEEE. The CDR3 DNA sequence: TGTGCCAGCAGCTTGGCCTCTAGCGGGAGGATTAACGAGCAGTACTTC. Encoded protein: CASSLASSGRINEQYF.

The chain couples TRBV12-3 or TRBV12-4 to TRBJ2-1; TRBD2 is a possible D gene (7 bases). This CDR3 has 13 residues. Trimming stripped 5 bases from V and 9 bases from J, with 14 bases between. In DNA form, the CDR3 reads TGTGCCAGCAGTCACGGGGGGCCCAGTGAGCAGTTCTTC. It is translated as CASSHGGPSEQFF.

This chain links TRBV6-2 or TRBV6-3 with TRBJ2-7, with 9 nucleotides matching TRBD1. The germline gives CDR1 MNHEY, CDR2 SVGEGT. This CDR3 has 16 residues. Losses at the gene ends were 5 bases for V and 7 bases for J; bases not matched to a gene: 15. Here the CDR3 DNA reads TGTGCCAGCAGTAACCTACAGGGGGCTCTTCCTAGGGAGCAGTACTTC. This gives the protein CASSNLQGALPREQYF.

This clone is a singleton in its sample. The chain combines TRBV18 with TRBJ1-5; a weak D match, TRBD1 (5 bases). Trimming removed 5 bases from V and 6 bases from J, with 11 bases in between. The germline V gene encodes CDR1 KGHSH and CDR2 LQKENI. CDR3 size: 13 residues. The CDR3 DNA follows: TGTGCCAGCTCAATGGGGGGGAGTCAGCCCCAGCATTTT. Translation gives CASSMGGSQPQHF.

In this sample, this clone turned up once. CDR3 loop: CASSQLTGTGDYNEQFF. The CDR3 DNA reads TGCGCCAGCAGCCAGTTAACCGGGACGGGGGATTACAATGAGCAGTTCTTC. This chain connects TRBV4-3 to TRBJ2-1, with D possibly being TRBD2 (6 bases). The CDR3 has 17 amino acids. Trimming removed 3 bases from V and 4 bases from J, with 19 bases in between. Germline values: CDR1 LGHNA, CDR2 YSLEER.

J is TRBJ2-4 and V is TRBV6-2 or TRBV6-3; 7 positions match TRBD1. Per germline, CDR1 MNHEY and CDR2 SVGEGT. The CDR3 extends over 18 amino acids. The J segment lost 0 bases and the V segment lost 4 bases, leaving 12 bases of the junction unmatched. The CDR3 protein is CASSWVVGTELAKNIQYF. As DNA, the CDR3 is TGTGCCAGCAGTTGGGTAGTTGGGACAGAACTAGCCAAAAACATTCAGTACTTC.

The V gene is TRBV7-2, the J gene TRBJ2-7; 8 bases agree with TRBD1. Germline CDR1 reads SGHTA; CDR2 reads FQGNSA. V dropped 3 bases and J dropped 0; count of bases not matched to a gene: 7. CDR3 length: 16 amino acids. CDR3 in DNA: TGTGCCAGCAGCTTTTACCACAGGGGGGACTCCTACGAGCAGTACTTC. Encoded protein: CASSFYHRGDSYEQYF.

The chain uses TRBV7-2 and TRBJ2-4, with D perhaps TRBD2 (5 bases). V was clipped by 4 bases and J by 4 bases, with 14 bases between them. Germline lookup yields CDR1 SGHTA and CDR2 FQGNSA. The CDR3 totals 15 residues. The CDR3 protein is CASSSDSGPKNIQYF. The CDR3 DNA follows: TGTGCCAGCAGCTCGGACTCCGGGCCAAAAAACATTCAGTACTTC.

The sample holds a few counts of this clone. The chain joins TRBV6-6 to TRBJ1-2; D gene uncertain. Germline V gives CDR1 MNHNY, CDR2 SVGAGI (reference sequence). CDR3 length: 11 amino acids. Between the trimmed V and J ends, which lost 6 bases and 8 bases, there was a span of 10 bases. CDR3: CASRGYGGYTF. The CDR3 DNA follows: TGTGCCAGCAGGGGCTATGGAGGCTACACCTTC.

The rearrangement links TRBV9 to TRBJ2-7; 7 bases align to TRBD1. The CDR3 spans 16 residues. Germline CDR1 SGDLS, CDR2 YYNGEE. The junction had 11 bases not matched to a gene; V was cut back by 1 base and J by 4 bases. This chain's CDR3 is CASSVPKGARTYEQYF. CDR3 nucleotide sequence: TGTGCCAGCAGCGTACCGAAGGGGGCACGGACGTACGAGCAGTACTTC.

The gene calls are TRBV6-5 and TRBJ2-3; perhaps TRBD2 as D (5 bases). Deletions cut 8 bases from V and 2 bases from J, with 14 bases between. In germline, CDR1 is MNHEY, CDR2 SVGAGI. The CDR3 loop spans 14 amino acids. CDR3: CASHRRSNTDTQYF. The CDR3 DNA follows: TGTGCCAGCCACCGGAGGTCAAACACAGATACGCAGTATTTT.

The chain recombines TRBV19 with TRBJ2-5; 8 bases map to TRBD1. The CDR3 has 14 residues. With 7 bases clipped from V and 2 bases from J, the junction kept 6 bases outside the gene matches. Germline values: CDR1 LNHDA, CDR2 SQIVND (reference sequence). Here the CDR3 DNA reads TGTGCCAGTATCGAACAGGGGGAGCAAGAGACCCAGTACTTC. Its protein product is CASIEQGEQETQYF.

The sample holds one count of this clone. The rearrangement links TRBV7-2 to TRBJ2-1; TRBD2 agrees at 7 bases. Germline V gene sequence: CDR1 SGHTA, CDR2 FQGNSA. CDR3 length: 15 amino acids. Trimming cost V 1 base and J 4 bases; bases outside gene matches: 4. The CDR3 is CASSLVPGGYNEQFF. CDR3 DNA sequence: TGTGCCAGCAGCTTAGTCCCGGGGGGTTACAATGAGCAGTTCTTC.

The genes are TRBV29-1 and TRBJ2-5; no clear D gene. V gave up 4 bases and J gave up 2 bases, with 8 bases separating them. The CDR3 spans 12 residues. CDR1 and CDR2 from the germline V gene are SQVTM and ANQGSEA. Here the CDR3 DNA reads TGCAGCGTTGTTAGCTGGCAAGAGACCCAGTACTTC. Protein: CSVVSWQETQYF.

The chain links TRBV9 to TRBJ1-2; a weak D match, TRBD1 (5 bases). Trimming removed 3 bases at V and 7 bases at J, with 13 bases between. The CDR3 spans 13 residues. Germline loops: CDR1 SGDLS, CDR2 YYNGEE. The CDR3 loop is CASSAYGGFGYTF. The CDR3 nucleotides are TGTGCCAGCAGCGCTTACGGGGGTTTTGGCTACACCTTC.

The gene calls are TRBV28 and TRBJ1-2, with 7 bases lining up with TRBD1. Germline V gene sequence: CDR1 MDHEN, CDR2 SYDVKM. The CDR3 totals 14 residues. V was clipped by 1 base and J by 8 bases; unmatched bases: 7. Here the CDR3 reads CASSLSTGVRGYTF. The CDR3 DNA is TGTGCCAGCAGTTTATCCACAGGGGTGAGGGGCTACACCTTC.

This clone has a single count. The J gene is TRBJ1-1, the V gene TRBV19; maybe TRBD1 (5 bases). CDR1 and CDR2 (germline): LNHDA, SQIVND (reference sequence). Deletions cut 2 bases from V and 2 bases from J, with 9 bases between. The CDR3 is made up of 14 amino acids. DNA of the CDR3: TGTGCCAGTAGTATAACAGGAGCAAACACTGAAGCTTTCTTT. It is translated as CASSITGANTEAFF.

The V call is TRBV9, the J call TRBJ2-7, with D possibly matching TRBD1 (5 bases). There are 15 residues in the CDR3. V lost 4 bases to trimming and J lost 3 bases, with 17 bases between them. Germline V lookup: CDR1 SGDLS, CDR2 YYNGEE. This CDR3 reads CASSPRQNPGYEQYF. The CDR3 DNA reads as TGTGCCAGCAGCCCCCGACAGAATCCGGGCTACGAGCAGTACTTC.

This clone was seen a single time. V usage is TRBV6-2 or TRBV6-3 and J usage is TRBJ2-1; 14 bases are shared with TRBD2. V gave up 5 bases and J gave up 8 bases; unmatched junction bases: 8. This CDR3 is built from 16 residues. The germline V gene has CDR1 MNHEY and CDR2 SVGEGT. For the CDR3, the DNA is TGTGCCAGCAGTCTCTGGACTAGCGGGAGGAGGGATGAGCAGTTCTTC. Residues: CASSLWTSGRRDEQFF.

This sequence joins TRBV5-4 and TRBJ2-3, with 13 bases that match TRBD2. Trimming took 3 bases from V and 9 from J; bases not matched to a gene: 10. CDR1 SGHNT and CDR2 YYREEE come from the germline V gene (reference sequence). The CDR3 consists of 16 residues. CDR3 region: CASSSRLAGGVATQYF. For the CDR3, the DNA is TGTGCCAGCAGCTCGAGACTAGCGGGGGGCGTGGCCACGCAGTATTTT.